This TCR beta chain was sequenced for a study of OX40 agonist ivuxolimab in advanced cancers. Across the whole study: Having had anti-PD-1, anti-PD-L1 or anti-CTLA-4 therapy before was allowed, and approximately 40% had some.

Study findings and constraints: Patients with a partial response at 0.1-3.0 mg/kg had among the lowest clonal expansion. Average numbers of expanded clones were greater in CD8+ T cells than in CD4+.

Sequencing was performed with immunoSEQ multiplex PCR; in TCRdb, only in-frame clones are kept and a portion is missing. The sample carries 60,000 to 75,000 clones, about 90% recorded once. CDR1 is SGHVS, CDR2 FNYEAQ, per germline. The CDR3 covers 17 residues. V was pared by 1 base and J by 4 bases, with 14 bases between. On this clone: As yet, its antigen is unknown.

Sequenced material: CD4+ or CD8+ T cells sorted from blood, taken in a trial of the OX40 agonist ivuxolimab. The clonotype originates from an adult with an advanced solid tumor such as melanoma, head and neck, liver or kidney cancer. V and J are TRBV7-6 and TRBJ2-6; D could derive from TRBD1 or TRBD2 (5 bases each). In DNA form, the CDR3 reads TGTGCCAGCAGCTTAGAGCTCGAGGGGCCCGGGGCCAACGTCCTGACTTTC. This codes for CASSLELEGPGANVLTF. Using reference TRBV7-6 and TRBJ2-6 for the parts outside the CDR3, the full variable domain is GAGVSQSPRYKVTKRGQDVALRCDPISGHVSLYWYRQALGQGPEFLTYFNYEAQQDKSGLPNDRFSAERPEGSISTLTIQRTEQRDSAMYRCASSLELEGPGANVLTFGAGSRLTVL.